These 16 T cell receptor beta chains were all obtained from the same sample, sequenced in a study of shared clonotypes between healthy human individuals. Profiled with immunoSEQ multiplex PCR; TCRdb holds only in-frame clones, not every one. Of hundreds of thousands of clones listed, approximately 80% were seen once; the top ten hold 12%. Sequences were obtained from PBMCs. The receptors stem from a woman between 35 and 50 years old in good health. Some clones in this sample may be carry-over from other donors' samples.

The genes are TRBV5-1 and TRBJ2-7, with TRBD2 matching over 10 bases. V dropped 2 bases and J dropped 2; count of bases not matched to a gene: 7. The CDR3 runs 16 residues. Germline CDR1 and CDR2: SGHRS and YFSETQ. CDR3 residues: CASSFLTSGPTYEQYF. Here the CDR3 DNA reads TGCGCCAGCAGCTTCCTGACTAGCGGGCCCACCTACGAGCAGTACTTC.

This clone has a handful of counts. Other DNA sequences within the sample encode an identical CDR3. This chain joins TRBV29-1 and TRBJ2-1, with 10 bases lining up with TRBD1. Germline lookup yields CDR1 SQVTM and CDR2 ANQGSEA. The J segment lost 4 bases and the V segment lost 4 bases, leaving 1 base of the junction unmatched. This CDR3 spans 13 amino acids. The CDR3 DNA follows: TGCAGCGTTGGGACAGGGGGGTACAATGAGCAGTTCTTC. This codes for CSVGTGGYNEQFF.

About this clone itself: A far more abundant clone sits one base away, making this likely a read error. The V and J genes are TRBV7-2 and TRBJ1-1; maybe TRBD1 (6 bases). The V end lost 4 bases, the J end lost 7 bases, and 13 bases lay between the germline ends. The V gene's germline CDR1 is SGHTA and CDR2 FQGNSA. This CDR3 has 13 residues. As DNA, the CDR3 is TGTGCCAGCAGCTCCCCCGGGGGCGGTGAAGCTTTCTTT. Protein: CASSSPGGGEAFF.

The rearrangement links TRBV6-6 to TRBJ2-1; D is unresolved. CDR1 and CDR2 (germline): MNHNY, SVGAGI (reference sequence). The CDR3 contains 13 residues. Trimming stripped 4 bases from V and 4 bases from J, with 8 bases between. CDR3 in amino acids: CASSLQRYNEQFF. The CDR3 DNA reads TGTGCCAGCAGTTTGCAGAGATACAATGAGCAGTTCTTC.

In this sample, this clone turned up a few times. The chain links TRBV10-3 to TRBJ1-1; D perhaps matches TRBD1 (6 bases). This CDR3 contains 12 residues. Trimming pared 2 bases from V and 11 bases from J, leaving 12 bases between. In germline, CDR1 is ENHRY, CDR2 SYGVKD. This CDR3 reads CAISEAGERAFF. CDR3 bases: TGTGCCATCAGTGAGGCAGGGGAACGTGCTTTCTTT.

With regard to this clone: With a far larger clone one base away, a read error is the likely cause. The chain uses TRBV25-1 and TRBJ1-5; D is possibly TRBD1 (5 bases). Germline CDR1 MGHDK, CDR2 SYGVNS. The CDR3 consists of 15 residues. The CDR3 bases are TGTGCCGGCAGTGAATACGGGGGTGGCAATCAGCCCCAGCATTTT. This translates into CAGSEYGGGNQPQHF. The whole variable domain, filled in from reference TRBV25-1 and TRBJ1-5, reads EADIYQTPRYLVIGTGKKITLECSQTMGHDKMYWYQQDPGMELHLIHYSYGVNSTEKGDLSSESTVSRIRTEHFPLTLESARPSHTSQYLCAGSEYGGGNQPQHFGDGTRLSIL.

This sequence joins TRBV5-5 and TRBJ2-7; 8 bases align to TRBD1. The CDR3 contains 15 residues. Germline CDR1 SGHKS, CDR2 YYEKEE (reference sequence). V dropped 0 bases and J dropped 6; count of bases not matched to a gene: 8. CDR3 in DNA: TGTGCCAGCAGCTTGGTGCTGGGACAGGAGGCCGAGCAGTACTTC. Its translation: CASSLVLGQEAEQYF.

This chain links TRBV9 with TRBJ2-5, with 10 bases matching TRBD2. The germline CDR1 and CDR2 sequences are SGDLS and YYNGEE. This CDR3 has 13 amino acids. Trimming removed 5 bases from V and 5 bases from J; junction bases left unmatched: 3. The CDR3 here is CASSASGSETQYF. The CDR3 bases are TGTGCCAGCAGTGCTAGCGGGAGTGAGACCCAGTACTTC.

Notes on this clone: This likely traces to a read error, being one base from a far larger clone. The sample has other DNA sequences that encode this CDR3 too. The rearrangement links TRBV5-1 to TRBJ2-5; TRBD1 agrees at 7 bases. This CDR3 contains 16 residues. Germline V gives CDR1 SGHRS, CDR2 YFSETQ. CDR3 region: CASSLGGQAGAETQYF. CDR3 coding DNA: TGCGCTAGCAGCTTGGGTGGACAGGCAGGCGCGGAGACCCAGTACTTC.

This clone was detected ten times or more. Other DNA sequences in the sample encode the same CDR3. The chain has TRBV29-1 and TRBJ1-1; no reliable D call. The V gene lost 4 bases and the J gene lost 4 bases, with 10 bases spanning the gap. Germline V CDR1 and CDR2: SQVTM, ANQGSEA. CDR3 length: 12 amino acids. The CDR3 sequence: CSVGFGRTEAFF. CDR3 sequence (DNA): TGCAGCGTTGGTTTCGGCCGCACTGAAGCTTTCTTT.

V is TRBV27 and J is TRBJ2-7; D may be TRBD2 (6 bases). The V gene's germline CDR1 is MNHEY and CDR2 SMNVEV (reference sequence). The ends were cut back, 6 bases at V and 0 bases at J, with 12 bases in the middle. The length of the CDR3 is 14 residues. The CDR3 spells CASRPDGSSYEQYF. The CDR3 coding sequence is TGTGCCAGCAGACCAGACGGGAGCTCCTACGAGCAGTACTTC.

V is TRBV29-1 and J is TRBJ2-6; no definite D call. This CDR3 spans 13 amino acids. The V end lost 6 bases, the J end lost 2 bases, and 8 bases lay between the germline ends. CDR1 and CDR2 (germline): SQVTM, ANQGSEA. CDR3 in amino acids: CSVPRTGANVLTF. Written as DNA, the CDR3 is TGCAGCGTCCCCCGTACTGGGGCCAACGTCCTGACTTTC.

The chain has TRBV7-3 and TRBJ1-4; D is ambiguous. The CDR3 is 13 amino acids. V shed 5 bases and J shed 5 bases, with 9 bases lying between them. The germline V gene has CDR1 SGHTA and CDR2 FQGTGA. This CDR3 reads CASSRGQNEKLFF. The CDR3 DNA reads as TGTGCCAGCAGCCGCGGCCAGAATGAAAAACTGTTTTTT.

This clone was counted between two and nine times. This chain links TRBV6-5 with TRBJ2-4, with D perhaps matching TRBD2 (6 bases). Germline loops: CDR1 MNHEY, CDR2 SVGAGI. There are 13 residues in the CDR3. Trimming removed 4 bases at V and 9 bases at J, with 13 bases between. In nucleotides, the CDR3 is TGTGCCAGCAGTTCGGGTGGGGGGACCATTCAGTACTTC. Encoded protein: CASSSGGGTIQYF.

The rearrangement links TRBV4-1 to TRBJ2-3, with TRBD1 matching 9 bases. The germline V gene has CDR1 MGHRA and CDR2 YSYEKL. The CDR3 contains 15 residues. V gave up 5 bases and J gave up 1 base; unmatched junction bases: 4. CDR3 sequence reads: CASSTRTGGTDTQYF. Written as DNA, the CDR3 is TGCGCCAGCAGCACCCGGACAGGGGGCACAGATACGCAGTATTTT.

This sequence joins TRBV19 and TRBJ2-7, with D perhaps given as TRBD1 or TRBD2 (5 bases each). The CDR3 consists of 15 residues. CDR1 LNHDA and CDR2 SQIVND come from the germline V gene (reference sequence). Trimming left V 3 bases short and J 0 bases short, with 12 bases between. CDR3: CASSMGPLVSYEQYF. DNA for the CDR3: TGTGCCAGTAGTATGGGACCGCTAGTCTCCTACGAGCAGTACTTC.